Below, one TCR beta chain is given with its context. What antigen it recognizes has not been identified. Per-base quality was not reported, and no clone a single base away is much larger than it. This specimen comes from a study of blood T cell repertoires in COVID-19 (dated by TCRdb to the early 2020s). Regarding the research as a whole: Collaborator samples came from the United States, Italy and Spain and covered acute and convalescent phases of COVID-19. The prospective study material was composed of cDNA or gDNA derived from T cells, B-cell-depleted T cells, or PBMCs. Deeply sampled blood TCRbeta repertoires from subjects exposed to, actively infected with, or recovered from COVID-19 were included in the dataset. The repertoires were made available in a free public database intended to serve as a resource for research on the immune response to SARS-CoV-2. Samples came from the ongoing ImmuneRACE study (first 160 participants) plus 1,254 subjects from 6 global collaborators. A de-identified subject ID, COVID-19 status, age in years and sex were almost always included in the sample metadata. Where available, HLA class I and class II types were obtained from metadata supplied by the sample provider rather than from assay-based typing. Results the study describes overall, beyond this receptor: Clinical and demographic metadata were provided uncurated, with the amount varying by source and participant.

TCRbeta CDR3 regions were amplified from genomic DNA by means of the immunoSEQ Assay, a bias-controlled multiplex PCR. The source study handled its data this way. The number of nucleated cells in each sample was estimated from the amplification of reference gene primers within the assay. Sequence reads were collapsed and filtered to measure the absolute abundance of every unique TCRbeta CDR3 rearrangement. Productive Simpson clonality was computed per sample as the square root of Simpson's diversity index over productive rearrangements. TCRdb retrieved this table from immuneACCESS and kept in-frame rearrangements only. Not all clones are present; in checked studies, unresolved V genes account for under half, and no reason is known for the remainder. V, J and clone size are those of that table, while D and trimming were read from the DNA. Across this sample there are hundreds of thousands of clones, with 85% to 90% seen only once. The top ten hold roughly 0.99% of the sample.

Taken from cysteine to phenylalanine, the CDR3 has 13 residues. Only the CDR3 DNA is retained, 39 bases long and in frame from the first base. V is cut by 2 bases and J by 5 bases, and the space between the germline ends is 10 bases. The germline V gene (reference sequence) specifies GTSNPN as CDR1 and SVGIG as CDR2. In the prospective study, participants were roughly 18 to 89 years old, resided in about two dozen geographic areas of the United States, and were enrolled through a virtual design. To assign participants to cohorts, the prospective study relied on clinical history that participants themselves reported in a screening survey and a study questionnaire. For ImmuneRACE Cohort 3, a participant was defined as recovered based on two consecutive negative NP/OP PCR tests, clearance by a healthcare professional, or resolution of symptoms. Each participant in the prospective study had whole blood, serum and a nasopharyngeal or oropharyngeal swab collected by mobile phlebotomists. Prospective study participants could optionally give additional blood draws and questionnaires over an approximately two-month period. Prospective study blood samples were shipped either frozen or at room temperature before DNA extraction.

Sequencing was carried out using PBMCs or T cells enriched from blood (not recorded which). The source is a man between 18 and 29 years old who had recovered from COVID-19. The rearranged chain carries TRBV30 and TRBJ1-5; the D gene cannot be named for sure. The CDR3 has the sequence CAWSSGLYQPQHF. In nucleotides, the sequence is TGTGCCTGGAGTTCAGGTCTGTATCAGCCCCAGCATTTT.